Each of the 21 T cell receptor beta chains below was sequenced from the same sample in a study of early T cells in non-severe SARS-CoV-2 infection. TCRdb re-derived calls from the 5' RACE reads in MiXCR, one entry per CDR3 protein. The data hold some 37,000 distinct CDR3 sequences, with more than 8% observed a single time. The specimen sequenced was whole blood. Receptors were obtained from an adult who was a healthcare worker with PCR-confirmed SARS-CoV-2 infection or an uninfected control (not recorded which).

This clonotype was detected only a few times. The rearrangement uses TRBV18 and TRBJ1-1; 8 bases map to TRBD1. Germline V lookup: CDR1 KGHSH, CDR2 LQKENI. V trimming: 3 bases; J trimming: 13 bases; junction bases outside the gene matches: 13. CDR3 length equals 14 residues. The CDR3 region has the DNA TGTGCCAGCTCACCGCAGGGGGCGCCCCTTCTTGGTTTCTTT. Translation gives CASSPQGAPLLGFF.

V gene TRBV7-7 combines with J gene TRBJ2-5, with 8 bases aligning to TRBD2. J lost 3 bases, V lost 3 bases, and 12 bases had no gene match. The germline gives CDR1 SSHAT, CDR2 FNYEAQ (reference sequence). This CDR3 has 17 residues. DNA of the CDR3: TGTGCCAGCAGCTTCTCCCTACGGACTAGCTTGGAAGAGACCCAGTACTTC. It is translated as CASSFSLRTSLEETQYF.

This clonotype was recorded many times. DNA of the CDR3: TGTGCCAGCAGTCCCACCCCGCGGTACGAGCAGTACTTC. The encoded protein is CASSPTPRYEQYF. The chain combines TRBV5-6 with TRBJ2-7; D is unresolved. Trimming took 5 bases from V and 4 from J, leaving 13 bases between them. The CDR3 loop spans 13 amino acids. The germline V gene has CDR1 SGHDT and CDR2 YYEEEE.

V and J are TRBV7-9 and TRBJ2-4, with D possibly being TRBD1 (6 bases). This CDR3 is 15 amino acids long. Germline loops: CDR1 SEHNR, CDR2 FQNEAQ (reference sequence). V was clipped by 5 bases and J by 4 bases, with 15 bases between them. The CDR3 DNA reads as TGTGCCAGCAGCAATCAGGGGTACCCAAAAAACATTCAGTACTTC. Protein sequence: CASSNQGYPKNIQYF.

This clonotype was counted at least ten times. The CDR3 reads CASSPPTYEQYF. CDR3 sequence (DNA): TGTGCCAGCTCACCACCTACCTACGAGCAGTACTTC. V is TRBV18 and J is TRBJ2-7, with D hard to call. Trimming cost V 0 bases and J 2 bases, with 2 bases left between them. Germline assignment: CDR1 KGHSH and CDR2 LQKENI. CDR3 length: 12 residues. The full variable domain, with the rest looked up from reference TRBV18 and TRBJ2-7, is NAGVMQNPRHLVRRRGQEARLRCSPMKGHSHVYWYRQLPEEGLKFMVYLQKENIIDESGMPKERFSAEFPKEGPSILRIQQVVRGDSAAYFCASSPPTYEQYFGPGTRLTVT.

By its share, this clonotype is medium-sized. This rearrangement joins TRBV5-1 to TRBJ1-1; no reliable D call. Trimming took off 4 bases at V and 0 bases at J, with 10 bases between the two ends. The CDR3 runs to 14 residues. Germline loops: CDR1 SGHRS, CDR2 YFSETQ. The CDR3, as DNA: TGCGCCAGCAGCCTAGACAAGATGAACACTGAAGCTTTCTTT. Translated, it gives CASSLDKMNTEAFF.

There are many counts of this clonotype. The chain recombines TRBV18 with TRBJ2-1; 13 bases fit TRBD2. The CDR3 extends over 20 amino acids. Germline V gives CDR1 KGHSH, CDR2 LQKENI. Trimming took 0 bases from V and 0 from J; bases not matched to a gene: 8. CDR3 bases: TGTGCCAGCTCACCACCGTGGGGACTAGCGGGGACCAACTCCTACAATGAGCAGTTCTTC. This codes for CASSPPWGLAGTNSYNEQFF.

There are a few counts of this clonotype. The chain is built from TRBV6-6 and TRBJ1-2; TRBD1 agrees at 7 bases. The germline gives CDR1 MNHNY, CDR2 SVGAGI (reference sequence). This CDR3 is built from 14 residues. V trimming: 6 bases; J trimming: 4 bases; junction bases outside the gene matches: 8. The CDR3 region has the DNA TGTGCCAGCAGCCGTAGACAGGGTATCTATGGCTACACCTTC. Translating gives CASSRRQGIYGYTF.

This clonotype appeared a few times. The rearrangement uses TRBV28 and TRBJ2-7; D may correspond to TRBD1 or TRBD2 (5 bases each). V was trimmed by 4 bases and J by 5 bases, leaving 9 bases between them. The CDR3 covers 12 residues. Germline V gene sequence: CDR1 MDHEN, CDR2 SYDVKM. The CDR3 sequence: CASSSGGDEQYF. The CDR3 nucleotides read TGTGCCAGCAGTTCTGGGGGAGACGAGCAGTACTTC.

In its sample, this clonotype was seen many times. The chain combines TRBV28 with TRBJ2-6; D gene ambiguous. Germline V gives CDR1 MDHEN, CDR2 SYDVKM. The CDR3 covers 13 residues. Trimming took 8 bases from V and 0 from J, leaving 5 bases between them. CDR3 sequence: CASGRSGANVLTF. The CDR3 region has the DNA TGTGCCAGCGGTCGCTCTGGGGCCAACGTCCTGACTTTC.

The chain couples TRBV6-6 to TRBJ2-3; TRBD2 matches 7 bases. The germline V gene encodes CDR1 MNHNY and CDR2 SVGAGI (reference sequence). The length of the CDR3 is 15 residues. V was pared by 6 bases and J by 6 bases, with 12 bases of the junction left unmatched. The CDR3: CASRSAGGGTDTQYF. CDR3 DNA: TGTGCCAGCAGGTCGGCGGGCGGGGGAACGGATACGCAGTATTTT.

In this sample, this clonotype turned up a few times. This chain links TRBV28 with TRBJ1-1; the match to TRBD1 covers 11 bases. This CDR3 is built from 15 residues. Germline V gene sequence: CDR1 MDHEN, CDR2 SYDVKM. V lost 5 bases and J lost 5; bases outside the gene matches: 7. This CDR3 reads CASSLPGTGGTEAFF. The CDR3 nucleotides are TGTGCCAGCAGTCTCCCCGGGACAGGGGGGACTGAAGCTTTCTTT.

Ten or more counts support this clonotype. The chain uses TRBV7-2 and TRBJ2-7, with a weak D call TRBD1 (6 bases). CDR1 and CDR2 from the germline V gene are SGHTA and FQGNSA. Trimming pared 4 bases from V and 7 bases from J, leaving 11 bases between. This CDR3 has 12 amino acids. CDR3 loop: CASSSTGSEQYF. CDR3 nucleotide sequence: TGTGCCAGCAGCTCCACAGGGAGTGAGCAGTACTTC.

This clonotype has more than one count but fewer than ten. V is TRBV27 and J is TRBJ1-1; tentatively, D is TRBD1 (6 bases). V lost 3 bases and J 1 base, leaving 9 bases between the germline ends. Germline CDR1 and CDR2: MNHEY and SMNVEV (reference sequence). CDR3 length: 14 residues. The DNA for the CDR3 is TGTGCCAGCAGTTTGGGCAGGGGGAACACTGAAGCTTTCTTT. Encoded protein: CASSLGRGNTEAFF.

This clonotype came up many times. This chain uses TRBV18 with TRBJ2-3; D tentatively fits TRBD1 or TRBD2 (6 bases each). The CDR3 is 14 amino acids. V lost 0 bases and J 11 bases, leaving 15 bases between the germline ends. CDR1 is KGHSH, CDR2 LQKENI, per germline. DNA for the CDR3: TGTGCCAGCTCACCACCGTCGGGGGCCAGGAGGCAGTATTTT. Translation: CASSPPSGARRQYF. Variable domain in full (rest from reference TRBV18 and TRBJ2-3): NAGVMQNPRHLVRRRGQEARLRCSPMKGHSHVYWYRQLPEEGLKFMVYLQKENIIDESGMPKERFSAEFPKEGPSILRIQQVVRGDSAAYFCASSPPSGARRQYFGPGTRLTVL.

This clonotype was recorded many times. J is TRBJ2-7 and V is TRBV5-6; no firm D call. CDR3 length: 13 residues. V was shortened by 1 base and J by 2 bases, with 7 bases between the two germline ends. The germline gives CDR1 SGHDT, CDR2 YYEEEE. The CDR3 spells CASSLTVTYEQYF. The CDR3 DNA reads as TGTGCCAGCAGCTTGACGGTGACCTACGAGCAGTACTTC.

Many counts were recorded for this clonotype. CDR3 sequence (DNA): TGTGCCAGCAGTTCCATGGACCCGAAGTATCAGCCCCAGCATTTT. This gives the protein CASSSMDPKYQPQHF. V gene TRBV12-3 or TRBV12-4 combines with J gene TRBJ1-5; D not resolved. The CDR3 spans 15 residues. V lost 4 bases to trimming and J lost 5 bases, with 15 bases between them.

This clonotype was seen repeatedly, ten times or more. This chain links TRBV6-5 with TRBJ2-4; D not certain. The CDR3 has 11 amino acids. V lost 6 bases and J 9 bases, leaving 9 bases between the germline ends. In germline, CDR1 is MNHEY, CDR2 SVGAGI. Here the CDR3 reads CASSGDTIQYF. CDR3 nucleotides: TGTGCCAGCAGCGGAGACACCATTCAGTACTTC.

The CDR3 loop is CASSFGSEETQYF. The CDR3 nucleotides read TGTGCCAGCAGTTTTGGGTCAGAAGAGACCCAGTACTTC. The genes are TRBV12-3 or TRBV12-4 and TRBJ2-5; D ambiguous. V dropped 3 bases and J dropped 3 bases, with 8 bases sitting between them. The length of the CDR3 is 13 residues.

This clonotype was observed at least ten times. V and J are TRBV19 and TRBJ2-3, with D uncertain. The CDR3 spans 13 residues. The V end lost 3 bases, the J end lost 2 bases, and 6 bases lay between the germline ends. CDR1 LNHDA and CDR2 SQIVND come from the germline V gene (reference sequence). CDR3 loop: CASSIEPTDTQYF. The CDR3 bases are TGTGCCAGTAGTATTGAACCCACAGATACGCAGTATTTT. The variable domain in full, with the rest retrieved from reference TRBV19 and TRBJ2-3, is DGGITQSPKYLFRKEGQNVTLSCEQNLNHDAMYWYRQDPGQGLRLIYYSQIVNDFQKGDIAEGYSVSREKKESFPLTVTSAQKNPTAFYLCASSIEPTDTQYFGPGTRLTVL.

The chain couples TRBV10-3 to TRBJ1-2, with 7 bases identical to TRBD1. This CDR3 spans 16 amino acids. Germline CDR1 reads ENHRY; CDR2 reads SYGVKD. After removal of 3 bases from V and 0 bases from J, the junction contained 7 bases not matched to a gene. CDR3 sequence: CAISDRGGQTNYGYTF. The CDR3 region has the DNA TGTGCCATCAGTGACCGGGGGGGACAGACTAACTATGGCTACACCTTC.